What follows are 8 T cell receptor beta chains derived from one specimen sequenced in a study of T cells in Graves' hyperthyroidism and ophthalmopathy. TCR beta CDR3 sequences were amplified from RNA transcripts. Using the HTBI primer set, a first-round RT-PCR was run on the TCR CDR3. TCRdb reprocessed the multiplex PCR reads with MiXCR, giving one entry per CDR3 protein. The sample has 300,000 to 450,000 distinct CDR3 sequences, around 14% seen once; the top ten hold 28%. The specimen sequenced was blood. These receptors were collected from a woman between 18 and 30 years old with Graves' hyperthyroidism that later progressed to Graves' ophthalmopathy.

Details on this clonotype: This could be a read error, since a much larger clone is one nucleotide away. The V and J genes are TRBV18 and TRBJ2-1; TRBD1 matches at 8 bases. Germline V gene sequence: CDR1 KGHSH, CDR2 LQKENI. CDR3 length: 16 residues. The CDR3 here is CASSRNQGAVGNDQFF. The CDR3 nucleotides are TGTGCCAGCTCACGAAACCAGGGGGCTGTTGGTAATGATCAGTTCTTC.

This clonotype was detected only a few times. CDR3 residues: CASFPVGYPGVLSGANVLTF. DNA of the CDR3: TGTGCCAGCTTCCCCGTTGGATATCCAGGGGTTCTCTCTGGGGCCAACGTCCTGACTTTC. The chain joins TRBV27 to TRBJ2-6; D is perhaps TRBD1 (6 bases). Trimming cost V 8 bases and J 0 bases, with 26 bases left between them. This CDR3 spans 20 amino acids. Germline values: CDR1 MNHEY, CDR2 SMNVEV (reference sequence).

This clonotype appeared many times. The gene calls are TRBV28 and TRBJ1-5; D gene uncertain. Trimming removed 5 bases from V and 7 bases from J, with 18 bases in between. The CDR3 runs to 15 residues. Per germline, CDR1 MDHEN and CDR2 SYDVKM. CDR3 DNA: TGTGCCAGCAGTCTCGCGGGCCAAAGAAGCCAGCCCCAGCATTTT. Protein sequence: CASSLAGQRSQPQHF.

Notes on this clonotype: One end of the junction is discordant with germline, which a read error may explain. The gene calls are TRBV30 and TRBJ2-5; TRBD2 agrees at 7 bases. Germline CDR1 and CDR2: GTSNPN and SVGIG (reference sequence). The CDR3 has 15 residues. The CDR3 sequence is CAWSVDGGSGETQCF. The DNA for the CDR3 is TGTGCCTGGAGTGTGGATGGCGGGAGCGGTGAGACCCAGTGCTTC.

This clonotype showed up many times. This chain connects TRBV11-2 to TRBJ2-3, with D unclear. The CDR3 covers 13 residues. Per the germline V gene, CDR1 is SGHAT and CDR2 is FQNNGV. Deletions cut 1 base from V and 5 bases from J, with 7 bases between. CDR3 loop: CASSLGVGDTQYF. CDR3 DNA: TGTGCCAGCAGCTTAGGTGTGGGAGATACGCAGTATTTT. Full variable domain (rest looked up from reference TRBV11-2 and TRBJ2-3): EAGVAQSPRYKIIEKRQSVAFWCNPISGHATLYWYQQILGQGPKLLIQFQNNGVVDDSQLPKDRFSAERLKGVDSTLKIQPAKLEDSAVYLCASSLGVGDTQYFGPGTRLTVL.

In this sample, this clonotype turned up a few times. One base away lies a much larger clone, so this may be a sequencing read error. The chain has TRBV11-2 and TRBJ1-5; maybe TRBD1 (6 bases). Germline V gene data show CDR1 as SGHAT and CDR2 as FQNNGV. This CDR3 has 16 residues. This chain's CDR3 is CAGSLGGGLGNQPQHF. In nucleotides, the CDR3 is TGTGCCGGCAGCTTAGGGGGAGGGTTGGGCAATCAGCCCCAGCATTTT.

This clonotype was detected only a few times. The chain employs TRBV29-1 and TRBJ2-1, with TRBD2 matching 13 bases. With V trimmed by 3 bases and J by 9 bases, 5 bases remained unmatched. CDR3 size: 14 residues. Germline CDR1 and CDR2: SQVTM and ANQGSEA. CDR3 nucleotides: TGCAGCGTTGAGTGGACTAGCGGGAGAAGTGAGCAGTTCTTC. It codes for CSVEWTSGRSEQFF.

At least ten counts were recorded for this clonotype. This rearrangement joins TRBV28 to TRBJ2-1, with 12 positions matching TRBD2. The V gene end was trimmed by 4 bases and the J gene end by 0 bases; junction bases not matched to a gene: 10. The germline V gene encodes CDR1 MDHEN and CDR2 SYDVKM. This CDR3 contains 19 residues. CDR3 region: CASSYGLAGPPYSYNEQFF. DNA of the CDR3: TGTGCCAGCAGTTACGGACTAGCGGGGCCACCATACTCCTACAATGAGCAGTTCTTC.